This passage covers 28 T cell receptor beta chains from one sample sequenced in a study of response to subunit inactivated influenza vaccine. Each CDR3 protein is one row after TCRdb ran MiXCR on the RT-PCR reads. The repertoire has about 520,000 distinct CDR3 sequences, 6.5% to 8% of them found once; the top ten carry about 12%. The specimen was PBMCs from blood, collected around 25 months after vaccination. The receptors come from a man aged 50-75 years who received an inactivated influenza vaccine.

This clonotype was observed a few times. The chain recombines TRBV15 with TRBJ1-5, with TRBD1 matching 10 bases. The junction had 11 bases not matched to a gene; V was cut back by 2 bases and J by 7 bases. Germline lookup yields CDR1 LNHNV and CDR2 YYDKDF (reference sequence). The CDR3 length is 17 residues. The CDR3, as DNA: TGTGCCACCAGCAGAAACACCGGGACAGGGGCCCTCCAGCCCCAGCATTTT. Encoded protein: CATSRNTGTGALQPQHF.

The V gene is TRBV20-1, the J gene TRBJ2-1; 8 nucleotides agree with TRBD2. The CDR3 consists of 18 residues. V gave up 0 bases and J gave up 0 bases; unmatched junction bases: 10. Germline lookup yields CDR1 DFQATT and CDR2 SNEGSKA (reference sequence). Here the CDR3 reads CSARDPPTSGSSYNEQFF. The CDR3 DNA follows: TGCAGTGCTAGAGATCCCCCAACTAGCGGCAGCTCCTACAATGAGCAGTTCTTC.

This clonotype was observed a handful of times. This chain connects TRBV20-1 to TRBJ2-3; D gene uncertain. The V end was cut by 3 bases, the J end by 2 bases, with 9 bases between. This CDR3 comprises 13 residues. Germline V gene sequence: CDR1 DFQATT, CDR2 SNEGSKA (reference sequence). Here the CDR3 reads CSASGTSTDTQYF. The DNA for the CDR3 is TGCAGTGCTAGTGGTACCTCCACAGATACGCAGTATTTT.

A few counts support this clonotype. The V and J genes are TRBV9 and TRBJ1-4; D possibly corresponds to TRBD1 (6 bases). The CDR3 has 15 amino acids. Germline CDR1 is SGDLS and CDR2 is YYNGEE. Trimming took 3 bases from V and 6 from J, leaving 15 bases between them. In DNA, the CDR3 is TGTGCCAGCAGCGACCCACAGGGTCTAGATGAAAAACTGTTTTTT. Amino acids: CASSDPQGLDEKLFF.

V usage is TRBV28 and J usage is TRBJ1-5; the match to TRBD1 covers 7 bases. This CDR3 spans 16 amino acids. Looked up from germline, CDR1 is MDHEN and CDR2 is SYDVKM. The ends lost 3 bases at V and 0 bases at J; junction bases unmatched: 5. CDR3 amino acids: CASSFRGTDSNQPQHF. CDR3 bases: TGTGCCAGCAGTTTTAGAGGGACAGATAGCAATCAGCCCCAGCATTTT. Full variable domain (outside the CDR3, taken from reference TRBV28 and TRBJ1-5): DVKVTQSSRYLVKRTGEKVFLECVQDMDHENMFWYRQDPGLGLRLIYFSYDVKMKEKGDIPEGYSVSREKKERFSLILESASTNQTSMYLCASSFRGTDSNQPQHFGDGTRLSIL.

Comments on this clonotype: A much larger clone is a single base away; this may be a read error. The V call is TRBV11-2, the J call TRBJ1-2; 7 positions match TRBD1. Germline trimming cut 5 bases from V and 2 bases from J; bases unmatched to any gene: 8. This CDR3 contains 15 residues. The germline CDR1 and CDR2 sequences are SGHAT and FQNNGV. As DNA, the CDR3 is TGTGCCAGCAGCATGACCAGGGGGAGGAACTATGGCTACACCTTC. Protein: CASSMTRGRNYGYTF.

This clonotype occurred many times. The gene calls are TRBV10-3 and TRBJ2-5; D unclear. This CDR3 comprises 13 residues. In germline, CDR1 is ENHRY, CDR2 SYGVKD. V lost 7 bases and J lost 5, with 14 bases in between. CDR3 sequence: CAITQSPTETQYF. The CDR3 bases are TGTGCCATCACCCAATCTCCGACGGAGACCCAGTACTTC.

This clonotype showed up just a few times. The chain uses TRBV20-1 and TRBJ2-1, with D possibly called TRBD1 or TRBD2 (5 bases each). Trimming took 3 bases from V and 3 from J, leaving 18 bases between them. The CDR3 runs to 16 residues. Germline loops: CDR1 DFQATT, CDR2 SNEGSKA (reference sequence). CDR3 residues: CSARGDSVGIYNEQFF. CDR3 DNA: TGCAGTGCTAGGGGAGACAGTGTGGGTATCTACAATGAGCAGTTCTTC.

The CDR3 region is CSARRGALAGASSYNEQFF. The CDR3 coding sequence is TGCAGTGCTAGACGCGGGGCACTAGCGGGCGCCAGCTCCTACAATGAGCAGTTCTTC. This chain uses TRBV20-1 with TRBJ2-1; 9 bases are shared with TRBD2. The CDR3 runs to 19 residues. The germline V gene has CDR1 DFQATT and CDR2 SNEGSKA (reference sequence). The V segment lost 2 bases and the J segment 0 bases; nucleotides outside the gene matches: 14.

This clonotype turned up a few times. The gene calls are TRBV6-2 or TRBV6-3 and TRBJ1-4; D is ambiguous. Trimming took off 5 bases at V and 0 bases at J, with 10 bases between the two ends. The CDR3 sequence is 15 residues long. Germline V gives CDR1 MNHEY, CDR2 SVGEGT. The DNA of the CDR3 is TGTGCCAGCAGTCGATCGTCGGCAACTAATGAAAAACTGTTTTTT. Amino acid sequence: CASSRSSATNEKLFF.

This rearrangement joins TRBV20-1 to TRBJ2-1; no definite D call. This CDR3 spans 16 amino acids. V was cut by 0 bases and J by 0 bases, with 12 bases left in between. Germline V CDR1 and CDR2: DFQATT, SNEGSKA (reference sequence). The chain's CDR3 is CSARDFGRFSYNEQFF. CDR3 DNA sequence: TGCAGTGCTAGAGATTTCGGCCGATTCTCCTACAATGAGCAGTTCTTC.

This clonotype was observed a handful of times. CDR3 loop: CASTVGINEQFF. The CDR3 DNA is TGTGCCAGCACCGTCGGTATTAATGAGCAGTTCTTC. The chain couples TRBV28 to TRBJ2-1; no clear D gene. Trimming pared 7 bases from V and 7 bases from J, leaving 11 bases between. Germline CDR1 and CDR2: MDHEN and SYDVKM. This CDR3 has 12 amino acids.

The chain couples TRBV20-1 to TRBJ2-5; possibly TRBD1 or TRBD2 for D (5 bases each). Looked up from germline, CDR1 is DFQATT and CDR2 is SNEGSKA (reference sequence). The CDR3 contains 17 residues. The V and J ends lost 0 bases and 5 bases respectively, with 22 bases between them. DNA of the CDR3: TGCAGTGCTAGAGACCCTTTGTGGTCCCCGAGGGGTGAGACCCAGTACTTC. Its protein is CSARDPLWSPRGETQYF.

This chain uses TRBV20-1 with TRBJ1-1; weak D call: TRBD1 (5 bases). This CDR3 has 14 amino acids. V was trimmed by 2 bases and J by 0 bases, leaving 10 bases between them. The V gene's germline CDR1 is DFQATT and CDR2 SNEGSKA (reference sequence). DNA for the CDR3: TGCAGTGCTAGAAAACAGGTTCTGAACACTGAAGCTTTCTTT. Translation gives CSARKQVLNTEAFF.

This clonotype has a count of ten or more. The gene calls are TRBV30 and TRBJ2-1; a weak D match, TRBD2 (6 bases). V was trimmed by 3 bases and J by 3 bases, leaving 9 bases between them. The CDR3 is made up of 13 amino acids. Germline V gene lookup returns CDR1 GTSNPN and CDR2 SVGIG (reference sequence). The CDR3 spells CAWRGGNYNEQFF. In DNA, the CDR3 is TGTGCCTGGAGAGGCGGGAACTACAATGAGCAGTTCTTC.

In nucleotides, the CDR3 is TGCAGCGTTGCACAGCCCCACTATGGCTACACCTTC. This encodes CSVAQPHYGYTF. The V call is TRBV29-1, the J call TRBJ1-2; D gene uncertain. V was shortened by 4 bases and J by 3 bases, with 9 bases between the two germline ends. Germline lookup yields CDR1 SQVTM and CDR2 ANQGSEA. This CDR3 is built from 12 residues.

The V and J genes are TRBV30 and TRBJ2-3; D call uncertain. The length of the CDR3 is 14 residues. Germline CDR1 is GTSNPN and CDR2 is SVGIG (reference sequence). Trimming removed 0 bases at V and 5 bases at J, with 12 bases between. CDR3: CAWSVGVAKDTQYF. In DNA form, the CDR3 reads TGTGCCTGGAGTGTTGGGGTGGCCAAAGATACGCAGTATTTT.

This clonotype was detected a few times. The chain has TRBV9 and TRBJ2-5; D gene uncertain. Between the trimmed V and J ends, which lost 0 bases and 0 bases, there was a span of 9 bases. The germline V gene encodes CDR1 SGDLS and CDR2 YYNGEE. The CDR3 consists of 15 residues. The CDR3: CASSVAPANQETQYF. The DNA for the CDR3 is TGTGCCAGCAGCGTAGCCCCGGCGAACCAAGAGACCCAGTACTTC.

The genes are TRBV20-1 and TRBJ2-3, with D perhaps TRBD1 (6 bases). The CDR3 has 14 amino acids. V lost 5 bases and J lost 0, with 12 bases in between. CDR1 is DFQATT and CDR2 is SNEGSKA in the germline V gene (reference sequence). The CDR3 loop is CSAGGHSSTDTQYF. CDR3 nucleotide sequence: TGCAGTGCTGGGGGACATTCTAGCACAGATACGCAGTATTTT.

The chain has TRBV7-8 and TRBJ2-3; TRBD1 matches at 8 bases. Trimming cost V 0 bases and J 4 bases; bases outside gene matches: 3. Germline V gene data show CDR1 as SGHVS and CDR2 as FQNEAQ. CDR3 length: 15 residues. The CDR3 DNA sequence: TGTGCCAGCAGCTTAGCCAGGGGGCGCGCAGATACGCAGTATTTT. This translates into CASSLARGRADTQYF.

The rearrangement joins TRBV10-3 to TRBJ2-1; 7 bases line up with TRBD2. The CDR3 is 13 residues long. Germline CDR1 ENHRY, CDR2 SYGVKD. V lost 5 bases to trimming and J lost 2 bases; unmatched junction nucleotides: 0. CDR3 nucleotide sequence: TGTGCCATCAGTAGCGGGACCTACAATGAGCAGTTCTTC. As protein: CAISSGTYNEQFF.

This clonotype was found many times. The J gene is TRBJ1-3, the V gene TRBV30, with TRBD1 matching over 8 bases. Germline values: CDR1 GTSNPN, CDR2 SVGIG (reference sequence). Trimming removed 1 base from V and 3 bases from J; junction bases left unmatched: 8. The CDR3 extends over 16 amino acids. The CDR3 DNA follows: TGTGCCTGGAGTGCCCACCGGACAGGGTTTGGAAACACCATATATTTT. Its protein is CAWSAHRTGFGNTIYF.

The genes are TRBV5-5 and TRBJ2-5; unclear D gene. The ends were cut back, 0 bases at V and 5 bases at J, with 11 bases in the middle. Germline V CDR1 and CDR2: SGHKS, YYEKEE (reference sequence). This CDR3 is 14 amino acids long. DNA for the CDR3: TGTGCCAGCAGCTTGGGCCCGTTTCGGGAGACCCAGTACTTC. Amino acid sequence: CASSLGPFRETQYF. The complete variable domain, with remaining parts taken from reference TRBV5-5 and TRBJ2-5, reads DAGVTQSPTHLIKTRGQQVTLRCSPISGHKSVSWYQQVLGQGPQFIFQYYEKEERGRGNFPDRFSARQFPNYSSELNVNALLLGDSALYLCASSLGPFRETQYFGPGTRLLVL.

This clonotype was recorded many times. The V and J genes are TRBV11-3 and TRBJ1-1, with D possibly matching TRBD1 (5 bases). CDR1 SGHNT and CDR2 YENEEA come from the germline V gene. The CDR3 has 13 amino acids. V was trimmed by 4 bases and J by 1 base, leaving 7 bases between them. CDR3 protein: CASSWDWNTEAFF. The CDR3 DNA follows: TGTGCCAGCAGCTGGGACTGGAACACTGAAGCTTTCTTT.

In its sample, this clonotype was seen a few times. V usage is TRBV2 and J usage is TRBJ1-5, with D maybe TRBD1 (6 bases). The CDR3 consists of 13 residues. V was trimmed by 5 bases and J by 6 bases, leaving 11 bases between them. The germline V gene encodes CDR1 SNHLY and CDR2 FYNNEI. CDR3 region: CASSQGLRQPQHF. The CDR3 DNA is TGTGCCAGCAGTCAGGGGTTGCGTCAGCCCCAGCATTTT.

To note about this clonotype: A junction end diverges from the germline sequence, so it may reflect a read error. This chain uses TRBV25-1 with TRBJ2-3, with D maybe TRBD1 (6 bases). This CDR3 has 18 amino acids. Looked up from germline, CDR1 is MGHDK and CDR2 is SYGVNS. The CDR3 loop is CASSSFNRELSITATQYF. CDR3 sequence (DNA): TGTGCCAGCAGTTCCTTTAACAGGGAACTAAGCATCACAGCTACGCAGTATTTT.

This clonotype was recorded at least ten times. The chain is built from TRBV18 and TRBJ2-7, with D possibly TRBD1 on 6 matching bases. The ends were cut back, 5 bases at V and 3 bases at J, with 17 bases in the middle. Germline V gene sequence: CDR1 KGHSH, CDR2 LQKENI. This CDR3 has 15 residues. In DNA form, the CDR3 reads TGTGCCAGCTCATCGACTGGGACAAGTAGCTACGAGCAGTACTTC. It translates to CASSSTGTSSYEQYF.

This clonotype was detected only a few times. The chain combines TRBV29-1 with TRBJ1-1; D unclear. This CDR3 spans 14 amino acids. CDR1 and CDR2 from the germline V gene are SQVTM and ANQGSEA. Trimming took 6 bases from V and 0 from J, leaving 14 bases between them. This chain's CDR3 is CSVRRTVMNTEAFF. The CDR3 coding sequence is TGCAGCGTCAGACGGACGGTCATGAACACTGAAGCTTTCTTT.